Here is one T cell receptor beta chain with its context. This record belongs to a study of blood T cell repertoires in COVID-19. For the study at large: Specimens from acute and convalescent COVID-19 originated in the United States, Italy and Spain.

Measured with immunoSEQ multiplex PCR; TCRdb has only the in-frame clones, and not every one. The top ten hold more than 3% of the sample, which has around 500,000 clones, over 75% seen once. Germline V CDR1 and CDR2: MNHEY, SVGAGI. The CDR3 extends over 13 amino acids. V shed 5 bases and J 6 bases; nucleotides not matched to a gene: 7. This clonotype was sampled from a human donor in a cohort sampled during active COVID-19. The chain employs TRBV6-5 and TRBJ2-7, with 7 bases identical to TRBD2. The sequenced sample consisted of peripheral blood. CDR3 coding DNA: TGTGCCAGCAGTCCCGCGGGGGACGTCGAGCAGTACTTC. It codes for CASSPAGDVEQYF.